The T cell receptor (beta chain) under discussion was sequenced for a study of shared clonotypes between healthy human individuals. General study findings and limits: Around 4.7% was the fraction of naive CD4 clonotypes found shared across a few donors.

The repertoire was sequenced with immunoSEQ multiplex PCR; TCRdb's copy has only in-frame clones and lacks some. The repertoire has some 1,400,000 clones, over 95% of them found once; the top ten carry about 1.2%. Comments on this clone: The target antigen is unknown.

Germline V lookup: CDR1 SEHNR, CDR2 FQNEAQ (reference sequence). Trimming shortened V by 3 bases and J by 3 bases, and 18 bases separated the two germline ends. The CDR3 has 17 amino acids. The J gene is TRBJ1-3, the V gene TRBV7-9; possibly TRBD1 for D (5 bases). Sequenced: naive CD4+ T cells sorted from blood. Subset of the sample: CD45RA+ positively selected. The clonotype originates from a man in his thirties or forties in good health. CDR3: CASSFQDKGAGGNTIYF. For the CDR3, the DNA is TGTGCCAGCAGCTTCCAGGATAAAGGGGCTGGTGGAAACACCATATATTTT. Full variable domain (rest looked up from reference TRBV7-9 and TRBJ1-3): DTGVSQNPRHKITKRGQNVTFRCDPISEHNRLYWYRQTLGQGPEFLTYFQNEAQLEKSRLLSDRFSAERPKGSFSTLEIQRTEQGDSAMYLCASSFQDKGAGGNTIYFGEGSWLTVV.